This entry lists 16 T cell receptor beta chains sequenced from one sample in a study of shared clonotypes between healthy human individuals. Assay: immunoSEQ multiplex PCR; the TCRdb copy retains only in-frame clones and omits some. The sample yields hundreds of thousands of clones, roughly 95% seen once. The naive CD8 subset, CD45RO-negative cells positively selected for CCR7, excluded terminally differentiated effector memory CD45RA+ cells. The sample taken for sequencing was naive CD8+ T cells sorted from blood. The source of these receptors is a woman aged 25 to 39 in good health.

The chain uses TRBV19 and TRBJ1-2; D call uncertain. The CDR3 has 13 amino acids. Germline V gene sequence: CDR1 LNHDA, CDR2 SQIVND (reference sequence). Trimming pared 7 bases from V and 6 bases from J, leaving 15 bases between. CDR3 in DNA: TGTGCCAGTACCGCCCCCGGACTGGATGGCTACACCTTC. Translated: CASTAPGLDGYTF.

The J gene is TRBJ2-7, the V gene TRBV27, with unresolved D. The length of the CDR3 is 15 residues. CDR1 MNHEY and CDR2 SMNVEV come from the germline V gene (reference sequence). V lost 5 bases to trimming and J lost 3 bases, with 17 bases between them. Here the CDR3 reads CASSPLQTIDYEQYF. CDR3 DNA sequence: TGTGCCAGCAGTCCACTACAGACCATTGACTACGAGCAGTACTTC.

The rearrangement uses TRBV28 and TRBJ1-1, with a possible D match to TRBD1 (5 bases). This CDR3 has 14 amino acids. Trimming removed 5 bases from V and 4 bases from J, with 14 bases in between. Germline V gene lookup returns CDR1 MDHEN and CDR2 SYDVKM. The CDR3 here is CASSLGAYSTEAFF. The CDR3 bases are TGTGCCAGCAGTCTTGGGGCTTACAGCACTGAAGCTTTCTTT. The full variable domain, with the rest looked up from reference TRBV28 and TRBJ1-1, is DVKVTQSSRYLVKRTGEKVFLECVQDMDHENMFWYRQDPGLGLRLIYFSYDVKMKEKGDIPEGYSVSREKKERFSLILESASTNQTSMYLCASSLGAYSTEAFFGQGTRLTVV.

The rearrangement links TRBV27 to TRBJ2-7; 7 positions match TRBD2. Looked up from germline, CDR1 is MNHEY and CDR2 is SMNVEV (reference sequence). CDR3 size: 15 residues. The V gene end was trimmed by 2 bases and the J gene end by 5 bases; junction bases not matched to a gene: 9. The CDR3 coding sequence is TGTGCCAGCAGTTTACTGGGCGGGAGTCGACACGAGCAGTACTTC. It encodes CASSLLGGSRHEQYF.

Concerning this clone: Relative to the germline gene, one junction end is altered; a read error may explain this. CDR3 sequence reads: CASSPPGQGAKTGELFF. For the CDR3, the DNA is TGTGCCAGCTCACCACCGGGACAGGGGGCGAAGACCGGGGAGCTGTTTTTT. The V call is TRBV18, the J call TRBJ2-2; 12 nucleotides line up with TRBD1. This CDR3 has 17 residues. Looked up from germline, CDR1 is KGHSH and CDR2 is LQKENI.

CDR3 nucleotide sequence: TGTGCCAGCTCACCGGCGAGGGGACAGGGGCCTGAAAAACTGTTTTTT. Protein product: CASSPARGQGPEKLFF. The chain is built from TRBV18 and TRBJ1-4; 10 positions match TRBD1. J lost 7 bases, V lost 3 bases, and 8 bases had no gene match. Germline V gives CDR1 KGHSH, CDR2 LQKENI. The CDR3 spans 16 residues.

The V and J genes are TRBV19 and TRBJ2-3; 10 nucleotides agree with TRBD2. CDR3 length: 14 amino acids. The germline V gene encodes CDR1 LNHDA and CDR2 SQIVND (reference sequence). Trimming at V came to 9 bases and at J to 5 bases, leaving 8 bases not matched to a gene. CDR3 region: CASQPGLAIDTQYF. The CDR3 nucleotides read TGTGCCAGCCAACCGGGACTAGCGATAGATACGCAGTATTTT.

This chain links TRBV28 with TRBJ2-5; 8 nucleotides match TRBD1. J gave up 7 bases and V 5 bases, and 9 bases lay outside the gene matches. Germline loops: CDR1 MDHEN, CDR2 SYDVKM. The length of the CDR3 is 14 residues. The CDR3 region is CASSGQGAFGTQYF. In DNA form, the CDR3 reads TGTGCCAGCAGTGGGCAGGGGGCTTTCGGGACCCAGTACTTC.

The gene calls are TRBV5-5 and TRBJ1-2; D perhaps matches TRBD1 (6 bases). V lost 7 bases and J lost 7, with 17 bases in between. The germline V gene has CDR1 SGHKS and CDR2 YYEKEE (reference sequence). CDR3 size: 13 residues. CDR3 amino acids: CASLIPGQSGYTF. The CDR3 nucleotides read TGTGCCAGCTTAATTCCGGGACAATCTGGCTACACCTTC.

The chain has TRBV5-6 and TRBJ2-5, with 8 bases that match TRBD2. The J call is uncertain, as TRBJ2-7 better fits the DNA end. The germline gives CDR1 SGHDT, CDR2 YYEEEE. CDR3 length: 16 residues. CDR3 DNA sequence: TGTGCCAGCAGCCACAGCCATCGGGAGGGCCTAGACGAGCAGTACTTC. This sequence encodes CASSHSHREGLDEQYF.

V usage is TRBV30 and J usage is TRBJ1-2; D is uncertain. Germline V CDR1 and CDR2: GTSNPN, SVGIG (reference sequence). Trimming shortened V by 6 bases and J by 4 bases, and 9 bases separated the two germline ends. The length of the CDR3 is 11 residues. The CDR3 DNA follows: TGTGCCTGTCGGTCAATCTATGGCTACACCTTC. This encodes CACRSIYGYTF.

This rearrangement joins TRBV4-2 to TRBJ1-5; no clear D. The germline gives CDR1 LGHNA, CDR2 YNFKEQ. The CDR3 loop spans 17 amino acids. The V and J ends lost 0 bases and 1 base respectively, with 13 bases between them. The CDR3 region has the DNA TGTGCCAGCAGCCAAGATGGGTCGGCGGAGAGCAATCAGCCCCAGCATTTT. Amino acid sequence: CASSQDGSAESNQPQHF.

This sequence joins TRBV19 and TRBJ2-1, with 9 nucleotides matching TRBD2. The CDR3 spans 15 residues. CDR1 is LNHDA, CDR2 SQIVND, per germline (reference sequence). V gave up 4 bases and J gave up 3 bases; unmatched junction bases: 4. CDR3 sequence: CASSSGRAVYNEQFF. The CDR3 coding sequence is TGTGCCAGTAGTAGCGGGAGGGCGGTCTACAATGAGCAGTTCTTC.

The chain is built from TRBV11-2 and TRBJ2-3; D not certain. The CDR3 has 13 amino acids. The ends were cut back, 5 bases at V and 4 bases at J, with 10 bases in the middle. Germline assignment: CDR1 SGHAT and CDR2 FQNNGV. Written as DNA, the CDR3 is TGTGCCAGCAGCATCATCCAGCCAGATACGCAGTATTTT. Residues: CASSIIQPDTQYF.

The chain joins TRBV9 to TRBJ2-3, with TRBD1 as a possible D gene (6 bases). Looked up from germline, CDR1 is SGDLS and CDR2 is YYNGEE. Trimming cost V 3 bases and J 4 bases, with 9 bases left between them. This CDR3 region has 13 residues. CDR3: CASSGWTADTQYF. In DNA, the CDR3 is TGTGCCAGCAGCGGCTGGACAGCAGATACGCAGTATTTT. The full variable domain, in which reference TRBV9 and TRBJ2-3 provide the parts outside the CDR3, is DSGVTQTPKHLITATGQRVTLRCSPRSGDLSVYWYQQSLDQGLQFLIQYYNGEERAKGNILERFSAQQFPDLHSELNLSSLELGDSALYFCASSGWTADTQYFGPGTRLTVL.

The rearrangement links TRBV5-6 to TRBJ2-2; perhaps TRBD2 as D (5 bases). The CDR3 is 15 amino acids. Germline loops: CDR1 SGHDT, CDR2 YYEEEE. Trimming took off 0 bases at V and 2 bases at J, with 8 bases between the two ends. CDR3 sequence reads: CASSLASGNTGELFF. The CDR3 bases are TGTGCCAGCAGCTTGGCGTCGGGAAACACCGGGGAGCTGTTTTTT.